The clone carrying this TCR beta chain was seen at least ten times. The data were taken from a study of regulatory T cells in long-lasting Graves disease. Documented time point: newly diagnosed GD, antithyroid drugs for less than 3 months. PBMC RNA was the source of the TCR library. With iRepertoire HTBI primers and Arm-PCR of CDR3 regions, TCR beta libraries were built. TCRdb analysed the multiplex PCR reads with MiXCR anew, one entry per CDR3 protein. The sample includes roughly 560,000 distinct CDR3 sequences, around 16% of them seen just once. Trimming shortened V by 0 bases and J by 10 bases, and 15 bases separated the two germline ends. The CDR3 consists of 13 residues. The germline V gene has CDR1 GTSNPN and CDR2 SVGIG (reference sequence). A further study also used this sample, focusing on T cells in Graves' hyperthyroidism and ophthalmopathy. As that report states: With a median lead of around 6.7 months before onset, the model predicted ophthalmopathy.

The rearrangement joins TRBV30 to TRBJ1-2; D is perhaps TRBD1 (5 bases). The sequence was obtained from a woman between 40 and 65 years old with Graves disease. The input for sequencing was peripheral blood mononuclear cells (PBMCs), taken at new diagnosis, from a patient treated with antithyroid drugs. The CDR3 protein is CAWSVREGMDYTF. The CDR3 bases are TGTGCCTGGAGTGTACGCGAGGGGATGGACTACACCTTC.